This T cell receptor (beta chain) originates from a study of blood T cell repertoires in COVID-19. Study in general: The study drew acute and convalescent COVID-19 samples from the United States, Italy and Spain.

Cohort 3 donors counted as recovered after two negative PCRs, clearance, or resolved symptoms. This clone was seen more than once but under ten times. Per the study methods: Reference gene primers were amplified, and this amplification served to estimate nucleated cell counts. The method was immunoSEQ multiplex PCR; TCRdb's version includes in-frame clones alone and lacks a portion of them. From that table come the V and J calls and clone size; the DNA was used to work out D and trimming. Altogether more than 250,000 clones are present, about 89% being singletons, with the ten largest covering over 4%. The TCR comes from a woman in her twenties or thirties who had recovered from COVID-19. The sequenced sample was PBMCs or T cells enriched from blood (not recorded which).

In DNA, the CDR3 is TGTGCCAGCAGCTTGTCCAGCGGGGAAGAGACCCAGTACTTC. The encoded protein is CASSLSSGEETQYF. V gene TRBV7-9 combines with J gene TRBJ2-5; 7 nucleotides line up with TRBD2. The V and J ends lost 3 bases and 3 bases, in that order; junction bases with no gene match: 4. CDR1 and CDR2 from the germline V gene are SEHNR and FQNEAQ (reference sequence). The CDR3 runs to 14 residues.